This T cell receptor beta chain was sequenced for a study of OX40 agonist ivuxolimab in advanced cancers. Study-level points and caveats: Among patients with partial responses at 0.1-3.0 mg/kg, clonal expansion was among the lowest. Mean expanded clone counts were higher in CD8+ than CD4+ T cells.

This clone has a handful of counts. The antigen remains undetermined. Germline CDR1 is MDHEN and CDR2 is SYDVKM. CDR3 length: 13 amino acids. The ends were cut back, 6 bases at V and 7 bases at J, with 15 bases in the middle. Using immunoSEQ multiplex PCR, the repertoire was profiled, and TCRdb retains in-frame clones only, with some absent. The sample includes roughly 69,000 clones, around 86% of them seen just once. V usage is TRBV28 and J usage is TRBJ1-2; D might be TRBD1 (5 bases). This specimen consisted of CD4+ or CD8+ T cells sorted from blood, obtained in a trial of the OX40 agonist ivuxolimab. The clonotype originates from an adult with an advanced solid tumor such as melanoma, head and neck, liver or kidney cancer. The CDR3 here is CASSSGRVSGYTF. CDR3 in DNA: TGTGCCAGCAGCTCAGGGAGGGTATCTGGCTACACCTTC.